Presented here are 12 T cell receptor beta chains from one specimen sequenced in a study of blood T cell repertoires in COVID-19 (dated by TCRdb to 2020 to 2022). The library was made by the immunoSEQ multiplex PCR assay. TCRdb holds this immuneACCESS table with in-frame rearrangements only. Some clones are missing; in checked studies, unresolved V genes explain under half, and the rest has no known cause. The sample contains about 290,000 clones, about nine tenths of them found a single time. About 1.7% of the sample lies in the top ten. Sequencing used PBMCs or T cells enriched from blood (not recorded which). Receptors originate from a woman aged 40 to 55 who had recovered from COVID-19.

Comment on this clone: An end of the junction does not agree with germline; a read error may underlie this. This chain uses TRBV3-1 (or the pseudogene TRBV3-2) with TRBJ2-7, with TRBD1 matching 7 bases. Per germline, CDR1 LGHDT and CDR2 YNNKEL (reference sequence). The CDR3 is 13 amino acids. The CDR3 nucleotides are TGTGCCAGCAGCCAGGGAGCCCGGGACAGAGTCTCCTTC. This translates into CASSQGARDRVSF.

The J gene is TRBJ1-2, the V gene TRBV5-6; maybe TRBD1 (5 bases). The CDR3 has 14 residues. Deletions cut 1 base from V and 3 bases from J, with 10 bases between. Germline V gene sequence: CDR1 SGHDT, CDR2 YYEEEE. As DNA, the CDR3 is TGTGCCAGCAGCTTGCCAGGGCGTCACTATGGCTACACCTTC. This gives the protein CASSLPGRHYGYTF.

This clone is a singleton in its sample. The chain is built from TRBV2 and TRBJ1-1, with D tentatively TRBD1 (5 bases). This CDR3 has 16 residues. The V gene lost 1 base and the J gene lost 0 bases, with 12 bases spanning the gap. Germline CDR1 is SNHLY and CDR2 is FYNNEI. The CDR3 nucleotides read TGTGCCAGCAGTGAAGGCCGGGCAGGGTTGAACACTGAAGCTTTCTTT. Translated, it gives CASSEGRAGLNTEAFF.

The rearrangement links TRBV5-1 to TRBJ2-7, with D maybe TRBD2 (6 bases). The CDR3 sequence is 14 residues long. Trimming removed 2 bases at V and 0 bases at J, with 9 bases between. Germline CDR1 and CDR2: SGHRS and YFSETQ. The CDR3 coding sequence is TGCGCCAGCAGCTTAGCGGGTGACTCCTACGAGCAGTACTTC. Translating it yields CASSLAGDSYEQYF. Complete variable domain (other parts from reference TRBV5-1 and TRBJ2-7): KAGVTQTPRYLIKTRGQQVTLSCSPISGHRSVSWYQQTPGQGLQFLFEYFSETQRNKGNFPGRFSGRQFSNSRSEMNVSTLELGDSALYLCASSLAGDSYEQYFGPGTRLTVT.

The chain is built from TRBV3-1 (or the pseudogene TRBV3-2) and TRBJ2-1; possible D gene TRBD2, 6 bases. V shed 1 base and J shed 4 bases, with 17 bases lying between them. The CDR3 is 17 residues long. Germline assignment: CDR1 LGHDT and CDR2 YNNKEL (reference sequence). CDR3 region: CASSQGSASEAYNEQFF. CDR3 nucleotides: TGTGCCAGCAGCCAAGGATCGGCTAGCGAGGCTTACAATGAGCAGTTCTTC.

The chain uses TRBV5-1 and TRBJ2-5, with 9 bases aligning to TRBD1. CDR3 size: 15 residues. Looked up from germline, CDR1 is SGHRS and CDR2 is YFSETQ. V lost 8 bases to trimming and J lost 5 bases; unmatched junction nucleotides: 13. The CDR3 reads CASRTGTGHEETQYF. CDR3 nucleotides: TGCGCCAGTAGAACCGGGACAGGGCACGAGGAGACCCAGTACTTC. Supplemented by reference TRBV5-1 and TRBJ2-5, the full variable domain reads KAGVTQTPRYLIKTRGQQVTLSCSPISGHRSVSWYQQTPGQGLQFLFEYFSETQRNKGNFPGRFSGRQFSNSRSEMNVSTLELGDSALYLCASRTGTGHEETQYFGPGTRLLVL.

V usage is TRBV9 and J usage is TRBJ1-2, with D perhaps TRBD1 (6 bases). Between the trimmed V and J ends, which lost 3 bases and 0 bases, there was a span of 12 bases. The germline V gene encodes CDR1 SGDLS and CDR2 YYNGEE. The CDR3 extends over 15 amino acids. For the CDR3, the DNA is TGTGCCAGCAGCGCCCGGACAGATACTAACTATGGCTACACCTTC. Residues: CASSARTDTNYGYTF.

As to this clone: The sample carries other DNA sequences with the same CDR3. The chain is built from TRBV5-1 and TRBJ1-2; D remains unclear. The CDR3 is made up of 14 amino acids. V was trimmed by 0 bases and J by 3 bases, leaving 9 bases between them. Germline lookup yields CDR1 SGHRS and CDR2 YFSETQ. The CDR3 region is CASSLGGGDYGYTF. The CDR3 nucleotides are TGCGCCAGCAGCTTGGGGGGAGGCGACTATGGCTACACCTTC.

This clone was counted a single time. CDR3: CASSFGTVVNTDTQYF. CDR3 nucleotides: TGCGCCAGCAGCTTCGGGACAGTAGTTAACACAGATACGCAGTATTTT. V and J are TRBV5-1 and TRBJ2-3, with TRBD1 matching 7 bases. This CDR3 contains 16 residues. Germline V gene lookup returns CDR1 SGHRS and CDR2 YFSETQ. V gave up 2 bases and J gave up 2 bases; unmatched junction bases: 8. Using reference TRBV5-1 and TRBJ2-3 for the parts outside the CDR3, the full variable domain is KAGVTQTPRYLIKTRGQQVTLSCSPISGHRSVSWYQQTPGQGLQFLFEYFSETQRNKGNFPGRFSGRQFSNSRSEMNVSTLELGDSALYLCASSFGTVVNTDTQYFGPGTRLTVL.

The genes are TRBV19 and TRBJ1-3; TRBD1 matches at 7 bases. The CDR3 has 17 residues. V shed 9 bases and J 1 base; nucleotides not matched to a gene: 15. Per the germline V gene, CDR1 is LNHDA and CDR2 is SQIVND (reference sequence). The CDR3 region has the DNA TGTGCCAGAGAGTCCCCCGGGACAGATTATTCTGGAAACACCATATATTTT. This sequence encodes CARESPGTDYSGNTIYF.

The rearrangement links TRBV7-2 to TRBJ2-6; D perhaps matches TRBD1 (5 bases). V shed 3 bases and J shed 4 bases, with 7 bases lying between them. CDR3 length: 14 residues. The germline V gene has CDR1 SGHTA and CDR2 FQGNSA. This chain's CDR3 is CASSFPGGANVLTF. The CDR3 nucleotides read TGTGCCAGCAGCTTCCCAGGGGGGGCCAACGTCCTGACTTTC.

CDR3 sequence: CASSPLAGGSDTQYF. The CDR3 DNA reads as TGTGCCAGCAGCCCGCTAGCGGGAGGGTCAGATACGCAGTATTTT. The chain joins TRBV5-5 to TRBJ2-3; 12 nucleotides agree with TRBD2. The V gene's germline CDR1 is SGHKS and CDR2 YYEKEE (reference sequence). This CDR3 spans 15 amino acids. V was clipped by 4 bases and J by 4 bases; unmatched bases: 4.